A single sample gave rise to the 27 T cell receptor delta chains below, sequenced in a study of gamma-delta T cells after stem cell transplantation. TCRdb re-identified clones in the RT-PCR reads via CATT. The top ten hold under 60% of the sample, which has about 1,000 delta-chain clones, approximately 4.2% seen once. Sequencing input: gamma-delta T cells. The receptors derive from a human donor. It is not recorded whose cells these are; they may come from a transplant donor.

This clone was seen a handful of times. TCRdb's protein, taken from a much larger clone, differs from this DNA's translation at residue 3, likely owing to a read error; the protein displayed comes from the DNA. J is TRDJ1 and V is TRDV2; 13 bases are a match to TRDD3. The CDR3 loop spans 17 amino acids. Germline CDR1 GEAIGNYY, CDR2 EKD. The CDR3 sequence is CASDKLGDTLYTDKLIF. Written as DNA, the CDR3 is TGTGCCAGTGACAAACTGGGGGATACGCTGTACACCGATAAACTCATCTTT.

Notes on this clone: The protein that TCRdb holds for this DNA derives from a much larger clone and differs from the translated DNA at residue 5, which likely indicates a read error; the protein shown here is translated from the DNA. The J gene is TRDJ1, the V gene TRDV2, with 11 nucleotides matching TRDD3. The V segment lost 3 bases and the J segment 8 bases; nucleotides outside the gene matches: 13. In germline, CDR1 is GEAIGNYY, CDR2 EKD. The CDR3 is 16 amino acids. CDR3 nucleotide sequence: TGTGCCTGTGACCCCGTGGTGGGGGATACGCCAAAGAAACTCATCTTT. This translates into CACDPVVGDTPKKLIF.

As concerns this clone: Given a far larger clone just one base away, this is likely a sequencing read error. The same CDR3 arises from other DNA sequences in this sample as well. This chain connects TRDV2 to TRDJ3; TRDD3 aligns across 7 bases. From germline, CDR1 is GEAIGNYY and CDR2 EKD. The CDR3 is made up of 19 amino acids. CDR3 sequence (DNA): TGTGCCTGTGACACACCTGGGGGCCAACCATCCTGGGACACCCGGCAGATGTTTTTC. Residues: CACDTPGGQPSWDTRQMFF.

In regard to this clone: This sample also contains other DNA sequences that code for the same CDR3. The rearrangement joins TRDV1 to TRDJ1, with 13 bases matching TRDD3. This CDR3 contains 24 residues. Germline V gene lookup returns CDR1 TSWWSYY and CDR2 QGS. The junction had 26 bases not matched to a gene; V was cut back by 0 bases and J by 4 bases. The CDR3 reads CALGELLKSTLLTGGYALYDKLIF. The CDR3 region has the DNA TGTGCTCTTGGGGAACTCCTTAAATCTACGCTTCTTACTGGGGGATACGCATTATACGATAAACTCATCTTT.

This clone was counted a few times. The protein TCRdb lists belongs to a much larger clone and differs from this DNA's translation at residue 4, which points to a read error; the protein shown is made from the DNA. The chain uses TRDV2 and TRDJ1, with D perhaps matching TRDD3 (7 bases). CDR3 size: 20 residues. Germline values: CDR1 GEAIGNYY, CDR2 EKD. The CDR3 loop is CACGTVSFLKAGGITDKLIF. The CDR3 DNA reads TGTGCCTGTGGCACCGTTTCTTTCCTAAAGGCTGGGGGGATCACCGATAAACTCATCTTT.

This clone appeared a few times. This DNA's translation and the protein TCRdb lists, from a much larger clone, do not match at residue 3, likely due to a read error; the protein shown is translated from the DNA. The J gene is TRDJ3, the V gene TRDV2; no reliable D call. Per the germline V gene, CDR1 is GEAIGNYY and CDR2 is EKD. The CDR3 consists of 19 residues. CDR3 nucleotides: TGTGCCTCTGACACCGTCGAAAGGGGTTTCTCCTGGGACACCCGACAGATGTTTTTC. Translating gives CASDTVERGFSWDTRQMFF.

This clone is large by share. Other DNA sequences of this sample code for an identical CDR3. V is TRDV2 and J is TRDJ1; 11 positions match TRDD3. Germline V CDR1 and CDR2: GEAIGNYY, EKD. This CDR3 comprises 18 residues. V lost 0 bases to trimming and J lost 1 base; unmatched junction nucleotides: 9. CDR3 DNA sequence: TGTGCCTGTGACACCGTCGGACTGGGGGATATTGTCACCGATAAACTCATCTTT. Its translation is CACDTVGLGDIVTDKLIF.

With respect to this clone: The protein in TCRdb stems from a much larger clone and differs at residue 17 from this DNA's translation, likely a read error; here the protein is translated from the DNA. This rearrangement joins TRDV2 to TRDJ1; 9 bases fit TRDD3. The CDR3 runs 21 residues. CDR1 is GEAIGNYY, CDR2 EKD, per germline. CDR3 in amino acids: CACDTVRGLSSGGSLTAKLIF. The CDR3 coding sequence is TGTGCCTGTGACACCGTAAGGGGACTCTCCTCTGGGGGATCCCTTACCGCTAAACTCATCTTT.

This clone is termed medium-sized (0.01 to 0.1%). This likely traces to a read error, being one base from a far larger clone. The chain recombines TRDV2 with TRDJ3, with 12 bases matching TRDD3. In germline, CDR1 is GEAIGNYY, CDR2 EKD. V lost 0 bases to trimming and J lost 9 bases; unmatched junction nucleotides: 14. This CDR3 comprises 20 residues. CDR3 coding DNA: TGTGCCTGTGACACCGCAGACCTGGGGGATACGCATAAAGGCACCCGACAGATGTTTTTC. Its translation: CACDTADLGDTHKGTRQMFF.

This clone has just a few counts. This sequence is one base from a far larger clone and is likely a read error. Different DNA sequences within this sample yield the same CDR3. The chain uses TRDV2 and TRDJ1, with D perhaps TRDD3 (6 bases). Germline loops: CDR1 GEAIGNYY, CDR2 EKD. V lost 3 bases and J 0 bases, leaving 22 bases between the germline ends. The CDR3 consists of 18 residues. CDR3 residues: CACDPLRRGETYTDKLIF. CDR3 bases: TGTGCCTGTGACCCGCTTCGGCGGGGGGAGACGTACACCGATAAACTCATCTTT.

This clone has more than one count but fewer than ten. A far larger clone is only one base removed, so a read error is likely. Other DNA sequences within the sample encode an identical CDR3. J is TRDJ1 and V is TRDV2; 12 nucleotides line up with TRDD3. CDR1 is GEAIGNYY and CDR2 is EKD in the germline V gene. Unmatched junction bases numbered 13, after V lost 3 bases and J lost 0 bases. The CDR3 covers 19 residues. CDR3 bases: TGTGCCTGTGACCCAATTTCTCTGGGGGATACGCTAGACACCGATAAACTCATCTTT. Residues: CACDPISLGDTLDTDKLIF.

About this clone itself: The TCRdb protein comes from a much larger clone and disagrees with this DNA's translation at residue 9, likely due to a read error; the protein given here is derived from the DNA. This chain connects TRDV2 to TRDJ1; 8 nucleotides agree with TRDD3. The J segment lost 2 bases and the V segment lost 3 bases, leaving 13 bases of the junction unmatched. The germline gives CDR1 GEAIGNYY, CDR2 EKD. The CDR3 is made up of 17 amino acids. The CDR3 is CACDAVLGGTRTDKLIF. The CDR3 DNA is TGTGCCTGTGACGCCGTACTGGGGGGTACGCGAACCGATAAACTCATCTTT.

This clone rates as large (0.1 to 1%). Other DNA sequences of this sample code for an identical CDR3. The rearrangement uses TRDV2 and TRDJ1, with 13 bases fitting TRDD3. CDR3 size: 19 residues. V was pared by 0 bases and J by 2 bases, with 11 bases of the junction left unmatched. The V gene's germline CDR1 is GEAIGNYY and CDR2 EKD. The CDR3 sequence is CACDTVTGGYARGTDKLIF. The CDR3 nucleotides read TGTGCCTGTGACACCGTTACTGGGGGATACGCGAGGGGGACCGATAAACTCATCTTT.

A note on this clone: Given a far larger clone just one base away, this is likely a sequencing read error. V usage is TRDV2 and J usage is TRDJ1, with D tentatively TRDD3 (5 bases). The CDR3 covers 15 residues. Germline CDR1 is GEAIGNYY and CDR2 is EKD. The chain's CDR3 is CACDPSPGGTDNLIF. CDR3 DNA sequence: TGTGCCTGTGACCCGTCCCCGGGGGGCACCGATAACCTCATCTTT.

This clone is categorized as medium-sized. This may be a read error, as it is one base from a much larger clone. This chain uses TRDV2 with TRDJ1; 8 nucleotides line up with TRDD3. V dropped 2 bases and J dropped 1; count of bases not matched to a gene: 2. Per germline, CDR1 GEAIGNYY and CDR2 EKD. This CDR3 has 14 amino acids. The CDR3: CACDILGATDKLIF. Here the CDR3 DNA reads TGTGCCTGTGACATACTGGGGGCCACCGATAAACTCATCTTT.

This clone is classed as medium-sized. This clone may be a read error of a much larger clone one base away. This sequence joins TRDV2 and TRDJ1, with D hard to call. The CDR3 is made up of 15 amino acids. Germline V CDR1 and CDR2: GEAIGNYY, EKD. The CDR3 spells CACDTVVPHTDNLIF. Written as DNA, the CDR3 is TGTGCCTGTGACACCGTGGTGCCCCACACCGATAACCTCATCTTT.

This clone was observed a handful of times. The protein given by TCRdb reflects a much larger clone and differs at residue 15 from this DNA's translation, likely from a read error; the protein shown is the DNA's translation. The chain carries TRDV2 and TRDJ1; tentative D call: TRDD3 (7 bases). Trimming stripped 0 bases from V and 3 bases from J, with 28 bases between. The CDR3 has 20 residues. Germline lookup yields CDR1 GEAIGNYY and CDR2 EKD. CDR3 in amino acids: CACDTVSFLKAGGIADKLIF. The CDR3 DNA is TGTGCCTGTGACACCGTTTCTTTCCTAAAGGCTGGGGGGATCGCCGATAAACTCATCTTT.

This clone turned up a few times. TCRdb lists the protein of a much larger clone for this DNA, which differs at residue 11, so this is likely a read error; the protein given here is translated from the DNA itself. V usage is TRDV2 and J usage is TRDJ3; 13 positions agree with TRDD3. J gave up 2 bases and V 4 bases, and 7 bases lay outside the gene matches. Germline V gives CDR1 GEAIGNYY, CDR2 EKD. The CDR3 contains 19 residues. CDR3 residues: CACDTGGYAGPWDTRQMFF. In nucleotides, the CDR3 is TGTGCCTGTGATACTGGGGGATACGCGGGCCCCTGGGACACCCGACAGATGTTTTTC.

In this sample, this clone is large. A much larger clonotype is one base distant, so this may be a read error. The chain employs TRDV2 and TRDJ1; 8 bases map to TRDD3. This CDR3 comprises 14 residues. CDR1 and CDR2 from the germline V gene are GEAIGNYY and EKD. The CDR3 loop reads CASDKLGATDKLIF. As DNA, the CDR3 is TGTGCCTCTGACAAACTGGGGGCCACCGATAAACTCATCTTT.

Regarding this clone: TCRdb assigns this DNA the protein of a much larger clone, which departs from its translation at residue 11; this likely reflects a read error, and the protein shown comes from translating the DNA. The J gene is TRDJ1, the V gene TRDV2; 9 bases line up with TRDD3. Losses at the gene ends were 3 bases for V and 0 bases for J; bases not matched to a gene: 16. Per germline, CDR1 GEAIGNYY and CDR2 EKD. This CDR3 spans 19 amino acids. The CDR3 nucleotides are TGTGCCTGTGACCCGATTTCTCTGGGGGATGCGCTAGACACCGATAAACTCATCTTT. This gives the protein CACDPISLGDALDTDKLIF.

Comment on this clone: TCRdb pairs this DNA with a much larger clone's protein that differs at residue 7, likely a read error; the protein shown was translated from the DNA. The chain uses TRDV2 and TRDJ2; a weak D match, TRDD3 (5 bases). The CDR3 extends over 14 amino acids. Germline lookup yields CDR1 GEAIGNYY and CDR2 EKD. Trimming shortened V by 0 bases and J by 6 bases, and 10 bases separated the two germline ends. The CDR3 loop reads CACDTWGTAAQLFF. In DNA form, the CDR3 reads TGTGCCTGTGACACCTGGGGTACGGCAGCACAACTCTTCTTT.

Notes on this clone: A read error likely explains why the TCRdb protein, taken from a much larger clone, differs from this DNA's translation at residue 5; the protein shown is translated from the DNA. DNA for the CDR3: TGTGCCTGTGACGCCCTCCCCGTTGAGAGTGGGTGGAAACGCCACACCGATAAACTCATCTTT. Protein: CACDALPVESGWKRHTDKLIF. This sequence joins TRDV2 and TRDJ1; D is unclear. In germline, CDR1 is GEAIGNYY, CDR2 EKD. The V and J ends lost 3 bases and 0 bases respectively, with 31 bases between them. The CDR3 extends over 21 amino acids.

For this clone: Given a far larger clone just one base away, this is likely a sequencing read error. The sample has other DNA sequences that encode this CDR3 too. The rearrangement links TRDV2 to TRDJ1; 13 bases agree with TRDD3. Germline-derived CDR1 and CDR2 are GEAIGNYY and EKD. The CDR3 spans 17 residues. Trimming removed 4 bases from V and 2 bases from J; junction bases left unmatched: 9. The CDR3 reads CACDAVLGDTRTDKLIF. The CDR3 DNA reads as TGTGCCTGTGATGCCGTACTGGGGGATACGCGAACCGATAAACTCATCTTT.

This clone turned up a few times. TCRdb records a much larger clone's protein for this DNA, with a difference at residue 13 that likely arises from a read error; the protein given is the translation of the DNA. In DNA, the CDR3 is TGTGCCTGTGACACCGTTTCTTTCCTAAAGGCTGGGGAGATCACCGATAAACTCATCTTT. It specifies CACDTVSFLKAGEITDKLIF. The J gene is TRDJ1, the V gene TRDV2; D possibly matches TRDD2 or TRDD3 (6 bases each). Germline V lookup: CDR1 GEAIGNYY, CDR2 EKD. The CDR3 totals 20 residues. Trimming took off 0 bases at V and 1 base at J, with 26 bases between the two ends.

As regards this clone: This CDR3 is also generated by other DNA sequences in the sample. This sequence joins TRDV2 and TRDJ3; 12 bases map to TRDD3. CDR3 length: 19 residues. Trimming took 0 bases from V and 7 from J; bases not matched to a gene: 9. The germline V gene has CDR1 GEAIGNYY and CDR2 EKD. The CDR3 DNA sequence: TGTGCCTGTGACACCGTGCTGGGGGATACGCATAAAGACACCCGACAGATGTTTTTC. It specifies CACDTVLGDTHKDTRQMFF.

Of note for this clone: The likely explanation is a read error, given a far larger clone one base away. The chain has TRDV2 and TRDJ1; the D is unclear. The CDR3 extends over 15 amino acids. From germline, CDR1 is GEAIGNYY and CDR2 EKD. In nucleotides, the CDR3 is TGTGCCCGTGACACCGTGGTGCCCCACACCGATAAACTCATCTTT. It translates to CARDTVVPHTDKLIF.

For this clone: The mismatch at residue 9 between this DNA's translation and the TCRdb protein of a much larger clone likely reflects a read error; the protein shown is translated from the DNA. This chain joins TRDV2 and TRDJ3; 8 positions match TRDD3. Unmatched junction bases numbered 12, after V lost 3 bases and J lost 0 bases. Germline CDR1 is GEAIGNYY and CDR2 is EKD. The CDR3 has 20 amino acids. This CDR3 reads CACDRVLGGSSSWDTRQMFF. DNA of the CDR3: TGTGCCTGTGACCGCGTACTGGGGGGGTCAAGCTCCTGGGACACCCGACAGATGTTTTTC.